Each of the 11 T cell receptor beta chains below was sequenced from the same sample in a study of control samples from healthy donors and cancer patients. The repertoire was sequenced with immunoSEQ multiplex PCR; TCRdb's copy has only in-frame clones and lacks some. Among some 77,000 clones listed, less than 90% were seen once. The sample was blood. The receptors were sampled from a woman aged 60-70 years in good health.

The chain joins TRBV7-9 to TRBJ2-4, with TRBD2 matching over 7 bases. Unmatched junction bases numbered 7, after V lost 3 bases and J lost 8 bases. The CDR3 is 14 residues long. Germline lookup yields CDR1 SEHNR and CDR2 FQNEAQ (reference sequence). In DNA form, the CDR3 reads TGTGCCAGCAGCTTGGCGGGAGATGATGACATTCAGTACTTC. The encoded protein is CASSLAGDDDIQYF.

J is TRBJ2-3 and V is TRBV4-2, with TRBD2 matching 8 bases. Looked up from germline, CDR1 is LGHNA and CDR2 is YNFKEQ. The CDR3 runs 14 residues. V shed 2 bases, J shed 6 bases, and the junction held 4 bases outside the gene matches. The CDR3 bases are TGTGCCAGCAGCCAAAGCGGGAGAAGGGATACGCAGTATTTT. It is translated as CASSQSGRRDTQYF.

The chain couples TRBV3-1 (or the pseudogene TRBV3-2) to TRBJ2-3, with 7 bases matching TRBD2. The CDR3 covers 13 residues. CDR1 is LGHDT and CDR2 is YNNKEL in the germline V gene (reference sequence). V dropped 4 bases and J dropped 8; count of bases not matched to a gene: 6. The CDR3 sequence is CASSPGLVSTQYF. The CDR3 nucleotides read TGTGCCAGCAGCCCTGGACTAGTGTCTACGCAGTATTTT.

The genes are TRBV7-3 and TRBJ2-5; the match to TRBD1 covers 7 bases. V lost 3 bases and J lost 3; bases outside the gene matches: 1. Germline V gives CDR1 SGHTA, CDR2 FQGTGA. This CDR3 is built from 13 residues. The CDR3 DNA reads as TGTGCCAGCAGCTTGACAGGGAAAGAGACCCAGTACTTC. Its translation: CASSLTGKETQYF.

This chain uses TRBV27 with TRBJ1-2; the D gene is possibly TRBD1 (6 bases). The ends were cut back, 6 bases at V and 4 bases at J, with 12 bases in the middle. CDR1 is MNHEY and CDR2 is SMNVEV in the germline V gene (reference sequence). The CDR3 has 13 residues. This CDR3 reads CASRTQGSYGYTF. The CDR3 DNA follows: TGTGCCAGCAGGACACAGGGAAGCTATGGCTACACCTTC.

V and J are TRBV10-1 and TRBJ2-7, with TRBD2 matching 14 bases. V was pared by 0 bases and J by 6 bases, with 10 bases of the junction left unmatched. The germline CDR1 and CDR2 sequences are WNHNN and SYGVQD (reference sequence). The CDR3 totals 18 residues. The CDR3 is CASSESWGTSGRPSEQYF. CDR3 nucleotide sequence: TGCGCCAGCAGTGAGTCATGGGGGACTAGCGGGAGACCCAGCGAGCAGTACTTC.

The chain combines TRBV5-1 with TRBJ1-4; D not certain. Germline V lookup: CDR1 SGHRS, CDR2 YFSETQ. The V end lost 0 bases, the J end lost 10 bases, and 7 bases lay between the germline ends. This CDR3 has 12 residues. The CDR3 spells CASSLEGGKLFF. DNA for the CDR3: TGCGCCAGCAGCTTGGAGGGTGGAAAACTGTTTTTT.

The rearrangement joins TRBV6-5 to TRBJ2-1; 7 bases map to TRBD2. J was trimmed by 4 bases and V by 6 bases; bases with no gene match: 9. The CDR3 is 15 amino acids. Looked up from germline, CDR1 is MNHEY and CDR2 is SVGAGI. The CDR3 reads CASSTLAVGYNEQFF. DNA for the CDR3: TGTGCCAGCAGCACCCTAGCGGTGGGGTACAATGAGCAGTTCTTC.

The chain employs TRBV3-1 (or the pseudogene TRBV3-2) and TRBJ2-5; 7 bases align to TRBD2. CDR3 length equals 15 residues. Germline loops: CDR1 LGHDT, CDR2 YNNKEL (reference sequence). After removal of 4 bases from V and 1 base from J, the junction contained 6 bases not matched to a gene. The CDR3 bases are TGTGCCAGCAGCCCGTGGGGGGGTTCCCAAGAGACCCAGTACTTC. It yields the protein CASSPWGGSQETQYF.

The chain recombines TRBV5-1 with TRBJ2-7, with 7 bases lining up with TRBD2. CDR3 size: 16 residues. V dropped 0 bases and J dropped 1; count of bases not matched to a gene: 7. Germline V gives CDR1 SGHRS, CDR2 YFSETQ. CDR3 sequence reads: CASSLESSGVSYEQYF. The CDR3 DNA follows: TGCGCCAGCAGCTTGGAGTCTAGCGGCGTTTCCTACGAGCAGTACTTC.

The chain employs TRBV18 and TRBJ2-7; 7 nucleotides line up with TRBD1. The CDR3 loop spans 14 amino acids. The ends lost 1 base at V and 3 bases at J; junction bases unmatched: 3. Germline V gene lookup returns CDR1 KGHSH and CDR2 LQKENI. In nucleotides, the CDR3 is TGTGCCAGCTCACCACTGGGACAGCTCTACGAGCAGTACTTC. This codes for CASSPLGQLYEQYF.